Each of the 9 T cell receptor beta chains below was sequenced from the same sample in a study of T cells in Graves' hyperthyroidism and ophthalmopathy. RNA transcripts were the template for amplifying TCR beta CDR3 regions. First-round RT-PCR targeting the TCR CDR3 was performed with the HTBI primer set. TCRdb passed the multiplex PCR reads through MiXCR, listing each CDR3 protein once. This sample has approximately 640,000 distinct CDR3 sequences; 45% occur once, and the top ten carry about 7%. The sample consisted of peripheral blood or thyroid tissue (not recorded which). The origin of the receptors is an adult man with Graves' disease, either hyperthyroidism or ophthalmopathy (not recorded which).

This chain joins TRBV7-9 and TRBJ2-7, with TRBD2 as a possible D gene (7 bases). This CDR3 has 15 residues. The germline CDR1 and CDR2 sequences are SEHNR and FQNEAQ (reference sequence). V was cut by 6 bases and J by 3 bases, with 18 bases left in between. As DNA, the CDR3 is TGTGCCAGCAGTGAAGGGGGGGGGTCGCACTACGAGCAGTACTTC. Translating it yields CASSEGGGSHYEQYF.

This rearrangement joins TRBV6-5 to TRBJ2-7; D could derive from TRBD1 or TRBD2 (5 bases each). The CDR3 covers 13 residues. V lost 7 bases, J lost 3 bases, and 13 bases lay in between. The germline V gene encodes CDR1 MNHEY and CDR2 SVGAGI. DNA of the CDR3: TGTGCCAGCATAAGACAGAGGGGCTACGAGCAGTACTTC. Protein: CASIRQRGYEQYF.

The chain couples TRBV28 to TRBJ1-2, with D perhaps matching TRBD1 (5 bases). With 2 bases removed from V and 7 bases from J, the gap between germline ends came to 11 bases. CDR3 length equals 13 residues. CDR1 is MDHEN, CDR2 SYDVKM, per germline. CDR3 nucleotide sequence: TGTGCCAGCAGTTTAATTGCCAGGGCTGGCTACACCTTC. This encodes CASSLIARAGYTF.

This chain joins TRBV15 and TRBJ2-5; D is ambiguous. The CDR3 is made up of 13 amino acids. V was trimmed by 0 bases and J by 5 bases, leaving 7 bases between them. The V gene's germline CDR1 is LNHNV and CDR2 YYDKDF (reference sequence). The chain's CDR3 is CATSRDRWETQYF. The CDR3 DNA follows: TGTGCCACCAGCAGAGATCGATGGGAGACCCAGTACTTC.

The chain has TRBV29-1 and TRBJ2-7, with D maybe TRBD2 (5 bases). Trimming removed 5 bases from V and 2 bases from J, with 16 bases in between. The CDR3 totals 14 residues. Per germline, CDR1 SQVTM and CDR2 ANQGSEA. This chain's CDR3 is CSVPPGSPTYEQYF. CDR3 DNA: TGCAGCGTTCCGCCGGGAAGTCCTACCTACGAGCAGTACTTC.

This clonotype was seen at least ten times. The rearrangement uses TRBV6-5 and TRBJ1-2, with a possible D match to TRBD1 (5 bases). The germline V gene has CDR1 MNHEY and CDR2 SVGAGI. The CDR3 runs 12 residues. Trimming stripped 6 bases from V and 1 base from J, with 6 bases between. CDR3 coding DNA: TGTGCCAGCAGAGACAGTAACTATGGCTACACCTTC. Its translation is CASRDSNYGYTF.

The CDR3 nucleotides read TGCAGCGTTAGAGGGACAGGGTCTGCCTATGGCTACACCTTC. Translating it yields CSVRGTGSAYGYTF. The chain joins TRBV29-1 to TRBJ1-2; 9 bases are shared with TRBD1. CDR1 and CDR2 (germline): SQVTM, ANQGSEA. The J segment lost 4 bases and the V segment lost 5 bases, leaving 8 bases of the junction unmatched. There are 14 residues in the CDR3.

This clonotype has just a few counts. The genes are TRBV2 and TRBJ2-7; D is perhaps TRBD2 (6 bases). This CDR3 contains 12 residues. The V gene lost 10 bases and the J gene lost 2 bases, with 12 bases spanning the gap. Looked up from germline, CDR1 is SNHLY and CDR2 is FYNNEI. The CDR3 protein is CATGTDAYEQYF. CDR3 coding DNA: TGTGCCACTGGGACTGATGCCTACGAGCAGTACTTC.

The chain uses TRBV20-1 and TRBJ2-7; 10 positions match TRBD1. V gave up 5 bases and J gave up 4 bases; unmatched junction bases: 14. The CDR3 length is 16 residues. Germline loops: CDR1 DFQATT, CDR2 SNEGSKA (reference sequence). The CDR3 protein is CSADITQDRGAYEQYF. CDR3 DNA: TGCAGTGCTGATATCACCCAGGACAGGGGGGCATACGAGCAGTACTTC.